One sample yielded the 15 T cell receptor beta chains listed below, sequenced in a study of identical twins. Each CDR3 protein is one row after TCRdb ran MiXCR on the 5' RACE reads. Counted here are more than 650,000 distinct CDR3 sequences, 6.1% occurring once; the ten biggest clones make up approximately 2%. Sequenced input: naive T cells sorted from blood. These receptors came from a young man in good health.

This clonotype was detected a few times. The rearrangement joins TRBV20-1 to TRBJ2-7; 10 bases agree with TRBD2. The CDR3 is 14 residues long. V lost 3 bases and J lost 5; bases outside the gene matches: 7. Germline CDR1 is DFQATT and CDR2 is SNEGSKA (reference sequence). The CDR3 DNA is TGCAGTGCTAGCGCTAGCGGGAGTACCGACGAGCAGTACGTC. Translating it yields CSASASGSTDEQYV.

Of note for this clonotype: A read error may be the cause here, since a much bigger clone is one base away. The chain carries TRBV29-1 and TRBJ2-7; TRBD2 matches at 11 bases. Germline V gives CDR1 SQVTM, CDR2 ANQGSEA. The CDR3 consists of 13 residues. After removal of 6 bases from V and 7 bases from J, the junction contained 8 bases not matched to a gene. In DNA form, the CDR3 reads TGCAGCGTGCAACTAGCGGGAGCAAGTGAGCAGTACTTC. It translates to CSVQLAGASEQYF.

This clonotype was found a few times. This chain links TRBV25-1 with TRBJ2-3, with 8 nucleotides matching TRBD1. This CDR3 has 14 amino acids. Per the germline V gene, CDR1 is MGHDK and CDR2 is SYGVNS. Trimming cost V 10 bases and J 1 base; bases outside gene matches: 7. The CDR3 DNA follows: TGTGCCAAGAGACAGGGGAACCGCACAGATACGCAGTATTTT. This codes for CAKRQGNRTDTQYF. Using reference TRBV25-1 and TRBJ2-3 for the parts outside the CDR3, the full variable domain is EADIYQTPRYLVIGTGKKITLECSQTMGHDKMYWYQQDPGMELHLIHYSYGVNSTEKGDLSSESTVSRIRTEHFPLTLESARPSHTSQYLCAKRQGNRTDTQYFGPGTRLTVL.

This clonotype came up a few times. V is TRBV6-1 and J is TRBJ2-3; no clear D. Germline V gene lookup returns CDR1 MNHNS and CDR2 SASEGT. Trimming took off 7 bases at V and 0 bases at J, with 8 bases between the two ends. The CDR3 extends over 13 amino acids. The CDR3 is CASTEWSTDTQYF. The CDR3 nucleotides are TGTGCCAGCACGGAGTGGAGCACAGATACGCAGTATTTT.

This clonotype was detected many times. The gene calls are TRBV24-1 and TRBJ1-5; a weak D match, TRBD1 (5 bases). Trimming took 7 bases from V and 7 from J, leaving 13 bases between them. The CDR3 runs to 13 residues. Per germline, CDR1 KGHDR and CDR2 SFDVKD. The CDR3 is CATSSGSWQPQHF. CDR3 coding DNA: TGTGCCACCAGCTCAGGGTCTTGGCAGCCCCAGCATTTT.

The table lists this clonotype with many counts. This chain links TRBV11-1 with TRBJ1-2; D gene unclear. Per germline, CDR1 SGHAT and CDR2 FQDESV (reference sequence). Trimming removed 5 bases from V and 2 bases from J, with 12 bases in between. This CDR3 comprises 14 residues. CDR3 region: CASSPLDVNYGYTF. CDR3 coding DNA: TGTGCCAGCAGCCCCCTCGACGTGAACTATGGCTACACCTTC. The full variable domain, with the rest looked up from reference TRBV11-1 and TRBJ1-2, is EAEVAQSPRYKITEKSQAVAFWCDPISGHATLYWYRQILGQGPELLVQFQDESVVDDSQLPKDRFSAERLKGVDSTLKIQPAELGDSAMYLCASSPLDVNYGYTFGSGTRLTVV.

This clonotype was recorded many times. V is TRBV10-3 and J is TRBJ2-1; TRBD2 matches at 10 bases. The CDR3 consists of 17 residues. Germline loops: CDR1 ENHRY, CDR2 SYGVKD. J gave up 3 bases and V 0 bases, and 5 bases lay outside the gene matches. The CDR3 DNA is TGTGCCATCAGTGAGTCGTCACTAGCGGGATTCTACAATGAGCAGTTCTTC. Its protein is CAISESSLAGFYNEQFF.

This clonotype has a handful of counts. The rearrangement joins TRBV28 to TRBJ2-7; a weak D match, TRBD1 (5 bases). Trimming took 6 bases from V and 4 from J, leaving 16 bases between them. CDR1 and CDR2 (germline): MDHEN, SYDVKM. The CDR3 extends over 14 amino acids. CDR3 sequence reads: CASRNTGGVYEQYF. CDR3 nucleotide sequence: TGTGCCAGCAGAAATACAGGTGGGGTTTACGAGCAGTACTTC.

At least ten counts were recorded for this clonotype. CDR3 bases: TGTGCCAGCAGTGTAGAGGGGGCGGACAATGAGCAGTTCTTC. It specifies CASSVEGADNEQFF. The chain couples TRBV2 to TRBJ2-1; 7 nucleotides align to TRBD1. This CDR3 has 14 residues. V trimming: 4 bases; J trimming: 5 bases; junction bases outside the gene matches: 5. Looked up from germline, CDR1 is SNHLY and CDR2 is FYNNEI.

This clonotype was counted at least ten times. J is TRBJ2-3 and V is TRBV25-1; TRBD2 aligns across 8 bases. Losses at the gene ends were 8 bases for V and 4 bases for J; bases not matched to a gene: 11. The germline gives CDR1 MGHDK, CDR2 SYGVNS. The CDR3 is 15 amino acids. CDR3 DNA: TGTGCCAGCTCCCGCGGTGCGGGAGGTTCAGATACGCAGTATTTT. It specifies CASSRGAGGSDTQYF.

This clonotype was detected a few times. The chain combines TRBV5-1 with TRBJ2-5; TRBD1 aligns across 7 bases. J was trimmed by 2 bases and V by 0 bases; bases with no gene match: 4. The CDR3 spans 15 residues. In germline, CDR1 is SGHRS, CDR2 YFSETQ. The CDR3 loop is CASSLGPGQQETQYF. The CDR3 coding sequence is TGCGCCAGCAGCTTGGGGCCGGGACAGCAAGAGACCCAGTACTTC.

This clonotype has a single count. The V call is TRBV6-6, the J call TRBJ1-1; D is uncertain. V dropped 6 bases and J dropped 1 base, with 9 bases sitting between them. This CDR3 contains 13 residues. The germline CDR1 and CDR2 sequences are MNHNY and SVGAGI (reference sequence). CDR3 nucleotide sequence: TGTGCCAGCAGACCAAGGGAGAACACTGAAGCTTTCTTT. This sequence encodes CASRPRENTEAFF.

This clonotype came up many times. This chain links TRBV6-2 or TRBV6-3 with TRBJ1-5; TRBD1 aligns across 9 bases. Germline values: CDR1 MNHEY, CDR2 SVGEGT. The CDR3 runs to 15 residues. J gave up 7 bases and V 2 bases, and 6 bases lay outside the gene matches. The CDR3 DNA sequence: TGTGCCAGCAGTTACGCTGGGACAGGGAACCAGCCCCAGCATTTT. Translated: CASSYAGTGNQPQHF.

This clonotype was detected many times. This chain connects TRBV7-2 to TRBJ2-1; D might be TRBD1 or TRBD2, each matching 6 bases. CDR1 is SGHTA, CDR2 FQGNSA, per germline. CDR3 length: 13 residues. Trimming took 1 base from V and 9 from J, leaving 10 bases between them. CDR3 residues: CASSLGTAGEQFF. CDR3 DNA sequence: TGTGCCAGCAGCTTAGGGACAGCGGGTGAGCAGTTCTTC.

The V and J genes are TRBV15 and TRBJ2-3, with TRBD2 as a possible D gene (6 bases). Germline CDR1 and CDR2: LNHNV and YYDKDF (reference sequence). The CDR3 runs 12 residues. The V end lost 5 bases, the J end lost 8 bases, and 11 bases lay between the germline ends. The CDR3 here is CATSGGAGTQYF. In nucleotides, the CDR3 is TGTGCCACCAGCGGCGGGGCGGGTACGCAGTATTTT.